These T cell receptor beta chains were read from a single sample in a study of blood T cell repertoires in COVID-19. Using immunoSEQ multiplex PCR, the repertoire was profiled, and TCRdb retains in-frame clones only, with some absent. Of over 200,000 clones in the sample, roughly 90% were seen once. What was sequenced was peripheral blood. These receptors were taken from a woman aged 60-75 years with acute or convalescent COVID-19. Both conserved end residues are trimmed from each CDR3. Only part of the rows carry a size: once, few, many, or a class if the clone is expanded.

J gene | V gene | clone size | CDR3 protein
TRBJ1-5 | TRBV27 | once | ASRHLGTGRDNQPQH
TRBJ1-5 | TRBV28 | . | ASREGLNQPQH
TRBJ1-1 | TRBV16 | . | ASSLTVNTEAF
TRBJ2-3 | TRBV3-1/TRBV3-2 | . | ASSLSGSTDTQY
TRBJ1-1 | TRBV28 | . | ASRRSDVTEAF
TRBJ2-5 | TRBV11-2 | few | ASSLDLRGAAETQY
TRBJ2-1 | TRBV11-3 | . | ASSFQGQGNDEQF
TRBJ2-7 | TRBV19 | . | ASSPSGGEQY
TRBJ2-4 | TRBV2 | once | ASTYLGKNIQY
TRBJ1-5 | TRBV11-2 | . | ASSLDLSGNQPQH
TRBJ2-7 | TRBV7-9 | . | ASSLGTSGSYEQY
TRBJ1-1 | TRBV11-2 | . | ASSSSNRGDPEAF
TRBJ1-3 | TRBV6-5 | . | ASNPDRGNTIY
TRBJ2-2 | TRBV3-1/TRBV3-2 | . | ASSQGRQTPGELF
TRBJ1-5 | TRBV19 | . | ASSAGGAGQPQH
TRBJ2-7 | TRBV27 | few | ASSLGGVSTYEQY
TRBJ2-2 | TRBV12-3/TRBV12-4 | . | ASSFSEGGELF
TRBJ2-4 | TRBV5-5 | . | ASSNDRGDIQY
TRBJ1-5 | TRBV12-5 | . | ASGNSQGQGGNQPQH
TRBJ2-1 | TRBV12-5 | . | ASGDEGSYNEQF
TRBJ2-5 | TRBV24-1 | . | ATSDLQGTEIFQETQY
TRBJ1-1 | TRBV3-1/TRBV3-2 | . | ASSQEQFTEAF
TRBJ2-2 | TRBV3-1/TRBV3-2 | . | ASTLTGPLLNTGELF
TRBJ1-3 | TRBV5-1 | . | ASSELRGSGNTIY
TRBJ2-7 | TRBV4-1 | . | ASSQESGRSYEQY
TRBJ2-3 | TRBV20-1 | . | SASGEPSGSTDTQY
TRBJ2-2 | TRBV5-4 | . | ASSLAGLAGNTGELF
TRBJ2-1 | TRBV4-2 | once | ASSQETQAGVHEQF
TRBJ2-1 | TRBV5-5 | . | ASSTTSGTYNEQF
TRBJ2-1 | TRBV24-1 | once | ATSDSSAYSYNEQF
TRBJ2-1 | TRBV24-1 | . | ATSDPAGLYNEQF
TRBJ1-2 | TRBV19 | . | ATKPGAGFGYT
TRBJ1-2 | TRBV7-3 | few | ASSLTNTKANYGYT
TRBJ1-3 | TRBV6-6 | . | ASSPGQGVLGIY
TRBJ2-7 | TRBV28 | . | ASSYPPHTGGGYEQY
TRBJ1-2 | TRBV28 | . | ASSLTGPYGYT
TRBJ1-1 | TRBV7-9 | few | ASSLAGQDGLFEAF
TRBJ2-2 | TRBV7-2 | . | ASSLEHSLANTGELF
TRBJ1-2 | TRBV21-1 | . | ASSKGLTENYGYT
TRBJ1-4 | TRBV6-5 | . | ASSNRVSTNEKLF
TRBJ2-1 | TRBV19 | . | ASSTTSLAGGSNEQF
TRBJ1-1 | TRBV9 | . | ASSVVQGANTEAF
TRBJ1-2 | TRBV2 | . | ASSVVRGADGYT
TRBJ1-4 | TRBV19 | . | ASSSHRGGSEKLF
TRBJ2-5 | TRBV3-1/TRBV3-2 | . | ASSQRGSETQY
TRBJ1-1 | TRBV5-1 | . | ASSLARTGNTEAF
TRBJ1-3 | TRBV6-6 | . | ASSLQYRGQFGNTIY
TRBJ2-1 | TRBV18 | . | ASSPRGLDLEQF
TRBJ1-1 | TRBV5-1 | . | ASSPDRASTEAF
TRBJ2-3 | TRBV5-1 | . | ASSSSLAGGPADTQY
TRBJ1-1 | TRBV7-3 | . | ASSLAGMNTEAF
TRBJ1-2 | TRBV25-1 | . | ASRTGGSHGYT
TRBJ1-1 | TRBV9 | . | ASSETGRTEAF
TRBJ2-5 | TRBV10-1 | . | ASSEGTPGQETQY
TRBJ1-6 | TRBV11-2 | . | ASSLGQGASSYNSPLH